Sequencing of this T cell receptor (beta chain) was carried out in a study of CD8+ T cells in alopecia areata. Germline assignment: CDR1 MGHDK and CDR2 SYGVNS. The ends were cut back, 4 bases at V and 3 bases at J, with 7 bases in the middle. The CDR3 covers 12 residues. Isolated RNA was reverse transcribed into cDNA used as the sequencing template. Sequenced by immunoSEQ multiplex PCR; TCRdb stores in-frame clones only, minus some. Here the sample spans some 170,000 clones, roughly 70% being singletons. This material consisted of CD8+ T cells sorted from blood, taken at week 0. This receptor was obtained from a human donor with alopecia areata. The rearrangement uses TRBV25-1 and TRBJ2-7; D ambiguous. The CDR3 DNA is TGTGCCAGCAGTGCAGGTTTCTACGAGCAGTACTTC. Its translation is CASSAGFYEQYF.